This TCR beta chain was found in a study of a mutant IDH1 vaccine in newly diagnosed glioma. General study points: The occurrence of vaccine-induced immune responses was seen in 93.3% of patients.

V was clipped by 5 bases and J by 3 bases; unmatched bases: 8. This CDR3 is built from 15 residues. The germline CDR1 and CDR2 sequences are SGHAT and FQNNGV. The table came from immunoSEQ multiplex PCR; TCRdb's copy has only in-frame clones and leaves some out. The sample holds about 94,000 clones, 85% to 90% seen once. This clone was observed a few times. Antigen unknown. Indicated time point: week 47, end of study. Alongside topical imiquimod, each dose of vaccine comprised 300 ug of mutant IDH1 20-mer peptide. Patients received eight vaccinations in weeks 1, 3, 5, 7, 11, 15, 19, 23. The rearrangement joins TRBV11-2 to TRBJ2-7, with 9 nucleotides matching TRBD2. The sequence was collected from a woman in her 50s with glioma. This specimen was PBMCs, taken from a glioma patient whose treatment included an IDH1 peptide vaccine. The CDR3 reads CASSPGTSWNYEQYF. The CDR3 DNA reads TGTGCCAGCAGCCCCGGGACTAGCTGGAACTACGAGCAGTACTTC.